This TCR beta chain derives from a study of response to subunit inactivated influenza vaccine. The table lists this clonotype with a few counts. No antigen is known for it. Broader study findings: Each seasonal influenza vaccination recruits few new T cells, the authors suggested.

TCRdb reprocessed the RT-PCR reads with MiXCR, giving one entry per CDR3 protein. Of more than 450,000 distinct CDR3 sequences in the sample, 12% were seen once. The germline V gene has CDR1 SEHNR and CDR2 FQNEAQ (reference sequence). J lost 4 bases, V lost 1 base, and 8 bases had no gene match. The CDR3 has 17 residues. This chain uses TRBV7-9 with TRBJ2-1, with 9 bases lining up with TRBD2. The sequence was obtained from a man in his fifties who received an inactivated influenza vaccine. Sequencing was performed on PBMCs from blood, taken on the day of vaccination. DNA of the CDR3: TGTGCCAGCAGCTTAGGAGCGGGGGGCCGAATATACAATGAGCAGTTCTTC. Translating it yields CASSLGAGGRIYNEQFF.